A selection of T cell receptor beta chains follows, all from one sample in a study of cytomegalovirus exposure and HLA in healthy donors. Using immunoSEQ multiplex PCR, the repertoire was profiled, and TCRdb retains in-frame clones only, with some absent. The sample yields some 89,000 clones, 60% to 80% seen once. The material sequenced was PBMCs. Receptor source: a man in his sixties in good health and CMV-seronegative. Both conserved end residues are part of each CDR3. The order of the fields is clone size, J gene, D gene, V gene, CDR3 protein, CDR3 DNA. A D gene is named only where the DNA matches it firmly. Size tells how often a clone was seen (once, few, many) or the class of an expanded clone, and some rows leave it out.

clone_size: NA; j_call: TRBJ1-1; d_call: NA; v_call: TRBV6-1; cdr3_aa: CASSGSTANTEAFF; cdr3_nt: TGTGCCAGCAGTGGTTCCACAGCGAACACTGAAGCTTTCTTT
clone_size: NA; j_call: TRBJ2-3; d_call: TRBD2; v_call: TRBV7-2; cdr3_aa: CASSLNLAGVTDTQYF; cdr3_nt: TGTGCCAGCAGCTTAAATCTAGCGGGGGTCACAGATACGCAGTATTTT
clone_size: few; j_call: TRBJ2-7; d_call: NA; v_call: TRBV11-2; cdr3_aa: CASHQAGDHEQYF; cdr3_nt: TGTGCCAGCCACCAAGCAGGGGACCACGAGCAGTACTTC
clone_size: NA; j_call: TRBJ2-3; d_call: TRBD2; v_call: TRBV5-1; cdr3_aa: CASSLDPGFARAGRGRTDTQYF; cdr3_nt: TGCGCCAGCAGCTTGGACCCCGGGTTTGCGAGAGCGGGAAGAGGCCGGACAGATACGCAGTATTTT
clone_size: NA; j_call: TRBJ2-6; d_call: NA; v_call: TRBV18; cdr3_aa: CASSRRQATSGANVLTF; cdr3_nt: TGTGCCAGCTCACGTCGACAGGCCACCTCTGGGGCCAACGTCCTGACTTTC
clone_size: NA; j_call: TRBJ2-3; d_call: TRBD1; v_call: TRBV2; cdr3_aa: CASSVGQGKADTQYF; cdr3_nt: TGTGCCAGCAGTGTCGGACAGGGTAAGGCAGATACGCAGTATTTT
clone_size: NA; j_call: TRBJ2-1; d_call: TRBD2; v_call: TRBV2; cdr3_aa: CASSESWTSGGYNEQFF; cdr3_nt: TGTGCCAGCAGTGAATCGTGGACTAGCGGGGGGTACAATGAGCAGTTCTTC
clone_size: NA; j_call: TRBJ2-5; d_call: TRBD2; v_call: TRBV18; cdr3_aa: CASSPSGGLRETQYF; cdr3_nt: TGTGCCAGCTCCCCCTCTGGGGGACTACGGGAGACCCAGTACTTC
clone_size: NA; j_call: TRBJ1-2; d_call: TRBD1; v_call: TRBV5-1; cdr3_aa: CASSLAPGTGGGGYTF; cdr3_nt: TGCGCCAGCAGCTTGGCCCCGGGGACAGGGGGCGGCGGCTACACCTTC
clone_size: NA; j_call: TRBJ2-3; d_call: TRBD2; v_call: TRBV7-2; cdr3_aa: CASSSGLVGSTQYF; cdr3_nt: TGTGCCAGCAGCTCCGGACTAGTAGGGAGTACGCAGTATTTT
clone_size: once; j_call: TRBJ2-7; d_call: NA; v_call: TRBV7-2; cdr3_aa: CASSLGRDSYEQYF; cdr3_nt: TGTGCCAGCAGCTTAGGGAGGGACAGTTACGAGCAGTACTTC
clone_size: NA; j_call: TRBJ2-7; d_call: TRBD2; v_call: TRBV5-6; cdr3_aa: CASSLYRGLSDEQYF; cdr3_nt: TGTGCCAGCAGCTTGTATCGGGGACTAAGCGACGAGCAGTACTTC
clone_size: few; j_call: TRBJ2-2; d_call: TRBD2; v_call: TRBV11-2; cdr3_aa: CASSFPGTSSGELFF; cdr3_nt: TGTGCCAGCAGCTTCCCCGGGACTAGCAGCGGGGAGCTGTTTTTT
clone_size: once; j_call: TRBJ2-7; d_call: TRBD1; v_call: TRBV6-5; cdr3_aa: CATEDRRAYEQYF; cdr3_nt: TGTGCCACCGAGGACAGGCGGGCCTACGAGCAGTACTTC
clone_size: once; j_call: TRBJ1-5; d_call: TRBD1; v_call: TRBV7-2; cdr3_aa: CASSLGQSNQPQHF; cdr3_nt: TGTGCCAGCAGCTTGGGACAGAGCAATCAGCCCCAGCATTTT
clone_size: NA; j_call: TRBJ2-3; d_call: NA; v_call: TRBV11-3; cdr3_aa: CASSLGASTDTQYF; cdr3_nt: TGTGCCAGCAGCTTAGGCGCTAGCACAGATACGCAGTATTTT
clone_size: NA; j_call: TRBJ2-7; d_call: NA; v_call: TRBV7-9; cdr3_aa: CASSLGEGAYEQYF; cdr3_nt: TGTGCCAGCAGCTTGGGCGAGGGGGCCTACGAGCAGTACTTC
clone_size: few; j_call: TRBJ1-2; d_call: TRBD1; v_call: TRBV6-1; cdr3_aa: CASSEPGQSSLYGYTF; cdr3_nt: TGTGCCAGCAGTGAGCCGGGACAGTCTAGTCTCTATGGCTACACCTTC
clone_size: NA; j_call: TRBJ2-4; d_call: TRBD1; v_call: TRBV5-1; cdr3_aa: CASSGGGTGPPKNIQYF; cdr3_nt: TGCGCCAGCAGCGGGGGGGGGACAGGGCCCCCCAAAAACATTCAGTACTTC
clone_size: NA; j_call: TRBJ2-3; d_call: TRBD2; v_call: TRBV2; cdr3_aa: CASGRRLAGGTDTQYF; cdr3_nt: TGTGCCAGCGGGCGCAGACTAGCAGGTGGCACAGATACGCAGTATTTT
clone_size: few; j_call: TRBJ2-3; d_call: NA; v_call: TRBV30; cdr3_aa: CAWSVKGTGTDTQYF; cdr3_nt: TGTGCCTGGAGTGTAAAAGGAACAGGCACAGATACGCAGTATTTT
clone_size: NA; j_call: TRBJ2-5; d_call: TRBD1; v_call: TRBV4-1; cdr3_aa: CASSPAGQGTSETQYF; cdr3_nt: TGCGCCAGCAGCCCCGCGGGACAGGGAACATCGGAGACCCAGTACTTC
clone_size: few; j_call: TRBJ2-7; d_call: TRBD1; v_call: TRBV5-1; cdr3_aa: CASSEGTGIYEQYF; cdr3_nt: TGCGCCAGCAGCGAGGGGACAGGTATCTACGAGCAGTACTTC
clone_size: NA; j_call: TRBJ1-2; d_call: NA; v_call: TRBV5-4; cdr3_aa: CASSLVADYGYTF; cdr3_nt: TGTGCCAGCAGCTTGGTGGCAGACTATGGCTACACCTTC
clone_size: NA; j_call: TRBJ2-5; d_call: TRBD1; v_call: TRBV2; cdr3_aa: CASREGTADRTQYF; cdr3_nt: TGTGCCAGCAGGGAAGGGACAGCTGATCGGACCCAGTACTTC
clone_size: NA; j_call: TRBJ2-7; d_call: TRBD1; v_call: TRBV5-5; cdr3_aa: CASSPRTGRNSYEQYF; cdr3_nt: TGTGCCAGCAGCCCCAGGACAGGCCGCAACTCCTACGAGCAGTACTTC
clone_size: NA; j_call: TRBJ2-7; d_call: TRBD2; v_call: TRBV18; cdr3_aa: CASSPQLREGPYEQYF; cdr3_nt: TGTGCCAGCTCACCACAGCTCAGGGAGGGTCCCTACGAGCAGTACTTC
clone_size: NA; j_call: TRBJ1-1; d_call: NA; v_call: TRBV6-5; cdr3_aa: CASGLRDTEAFF; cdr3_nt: TGTGCCAGCGGTCTCCGGGACACTGAAGCTTTCTTT
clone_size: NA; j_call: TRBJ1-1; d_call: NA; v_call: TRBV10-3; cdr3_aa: CAISDEPGVGTEAFF; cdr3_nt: TGTGCCATCAGTGACGAGCCGGGTGTGGGCACTGAAGCTTTCTTT
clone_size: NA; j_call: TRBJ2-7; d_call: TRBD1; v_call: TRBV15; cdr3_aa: CATSRDRDRGVYEQYF; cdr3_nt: TGTGCCACCAGCCGGGACCGGGACAGGGGTGTCTACGAGCAGTACTTC
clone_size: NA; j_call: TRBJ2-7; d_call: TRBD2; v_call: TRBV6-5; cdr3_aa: CASSYGTSTEQYF; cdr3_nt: TGTGCCAGCAGTTACGGGACTAGCACCGAGCAGTACTTC
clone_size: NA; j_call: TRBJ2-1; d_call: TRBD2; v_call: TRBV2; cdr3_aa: CASSRTSVQFF; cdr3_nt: TGTGCCAGCAGTCGGACTAGCGTGCAGTTCTTC
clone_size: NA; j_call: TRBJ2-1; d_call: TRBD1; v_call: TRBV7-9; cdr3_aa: CASSPRQGLVVDEQFF; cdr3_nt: TGTGCCAGCAGCCCCCGACAGGGATTGGTCGTTGATGAGCAGTTCTTC
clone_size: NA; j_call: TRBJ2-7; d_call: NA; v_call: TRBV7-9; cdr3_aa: CSSGGRGAVGLYEQYF; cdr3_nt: TGTTCCAGCGGCGGACGTGGGGCCGTGGGGCTCTACGAGCAGTACTTC
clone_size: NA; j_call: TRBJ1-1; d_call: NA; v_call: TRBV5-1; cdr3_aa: CASSLTGFTNTEAFF; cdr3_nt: TGCGCCAGCAGCTTAACTGGTTTCACGAACACTGAAGCTTTCTTT
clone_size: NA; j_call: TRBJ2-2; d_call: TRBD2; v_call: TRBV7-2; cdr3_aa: CASSLVGLADTGELFF; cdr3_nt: TGTGCCAGCAGCTTAGTGGGACTAGCGGACACCGGGGAGCTGTTTTTT
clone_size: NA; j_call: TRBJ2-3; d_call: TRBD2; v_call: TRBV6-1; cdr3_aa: CASSEGLAGGVHTQYF; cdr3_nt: TGTGCCAGCAGTGAGGGACTAGCGGGAGGGGTACATACGCAGTATTTT
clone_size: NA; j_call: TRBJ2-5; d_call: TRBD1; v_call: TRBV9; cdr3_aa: CASSGRQGLETQYF; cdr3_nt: TGTGCCAGCAGCGGGAGACAGGGGCTAGAGACCCAGTACTTC
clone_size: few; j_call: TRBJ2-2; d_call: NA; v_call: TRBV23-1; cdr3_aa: CASSRGENTGELFF; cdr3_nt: TGCGCCAGCAGTCGGGGGGAGAACACCGGGGAGCTGTTTTTT
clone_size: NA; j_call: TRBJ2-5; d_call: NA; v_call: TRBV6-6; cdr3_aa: CASSPGRGQETQYF; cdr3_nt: TGTGCCAGCAGCCCCGGGCGGGGCCAAGAGACCCAGTACTTC
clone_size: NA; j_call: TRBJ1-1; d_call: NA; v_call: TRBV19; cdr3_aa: CASIIGGGDNTEAFF; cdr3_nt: TGTGCCAGTATCATCGGCGGGGGTGATAACACTGAAGCTTTCTTT
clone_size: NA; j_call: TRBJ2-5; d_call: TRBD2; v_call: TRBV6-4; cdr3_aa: CASSDSLLGGTGTCGRMVGETQYF; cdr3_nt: TGTGCCAGCAGTGACTCGCTTCTGGGGGGTACCGGGACTTGCGGGAGAATGGTTGGTGAGACCCAGTACTTC
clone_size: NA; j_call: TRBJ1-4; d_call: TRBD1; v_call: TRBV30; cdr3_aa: CAWRPGGIEKLFF; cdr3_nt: TGTGCCTGGAGGCCAGGGGGCATTGAAAAACTGTTTTTT
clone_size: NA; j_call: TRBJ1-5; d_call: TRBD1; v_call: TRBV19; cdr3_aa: CASSDRRDRWGGNQPQHF; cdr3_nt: TGTGCCAGTAGTGACCGCCGGGACAGGTGGGGGGGCAATCAGCCCCAGCATTTT
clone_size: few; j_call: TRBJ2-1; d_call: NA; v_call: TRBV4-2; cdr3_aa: CASSLDPRILSYNEQFF; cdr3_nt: TGTGCCAGCAGCTTAGATCCTAGAATTCTCTCCTACAATGAGCAGTTCTTC
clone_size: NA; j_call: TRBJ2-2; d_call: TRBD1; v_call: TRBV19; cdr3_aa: CASSPDRSTGELFF; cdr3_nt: TGTGCCAGTAGTCCGGACAGGAGCACCGGGGAGCTGTTTTTT
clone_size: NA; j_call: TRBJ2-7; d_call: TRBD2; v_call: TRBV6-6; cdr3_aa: CASSATSGYEQYF; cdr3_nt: TGTGCCAGCAGTGCTACTAGCGGGTACGAGCAGTACTTC
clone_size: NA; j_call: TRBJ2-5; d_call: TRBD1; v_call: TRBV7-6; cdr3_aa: CASSLQGAETQYF; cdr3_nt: TGTGCCAGCAGCCTGCAGGGGGCCGAGACCCAGTACTTC
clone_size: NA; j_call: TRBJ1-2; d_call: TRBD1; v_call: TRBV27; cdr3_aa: CASSLYALTGGEGYTF; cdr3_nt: TGTGCCAGCAGTTTATACGCTTTGACAGGGGGCGAGGGCTACACCTTC
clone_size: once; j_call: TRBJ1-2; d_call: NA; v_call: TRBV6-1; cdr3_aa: CASSELGLSNYGYTF; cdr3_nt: TGTGCCAGTAGTGAACTGGGCTTATCTAACTATGGCTACACCTTC
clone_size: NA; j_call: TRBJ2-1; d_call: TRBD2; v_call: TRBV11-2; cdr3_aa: CASSLGGGLNEQFF; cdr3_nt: TGTGCCAGCAGCTTAGGGGGAGGGCTGAATGAGCAGTTCTTC
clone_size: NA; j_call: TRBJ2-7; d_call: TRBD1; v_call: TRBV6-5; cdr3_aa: CASRPGQGTFEQYF; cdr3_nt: TGTGCCAGCAGGCCGGGACAGGGGACGTTCGAGCAGTACTTC
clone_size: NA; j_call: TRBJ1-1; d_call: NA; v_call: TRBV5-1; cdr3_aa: CASSLLGGKMNTEAFF; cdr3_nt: TGCGCCAGCAGCCTCCTAGGGGGAAAAATGAACACTGAAGCTTTCTTT